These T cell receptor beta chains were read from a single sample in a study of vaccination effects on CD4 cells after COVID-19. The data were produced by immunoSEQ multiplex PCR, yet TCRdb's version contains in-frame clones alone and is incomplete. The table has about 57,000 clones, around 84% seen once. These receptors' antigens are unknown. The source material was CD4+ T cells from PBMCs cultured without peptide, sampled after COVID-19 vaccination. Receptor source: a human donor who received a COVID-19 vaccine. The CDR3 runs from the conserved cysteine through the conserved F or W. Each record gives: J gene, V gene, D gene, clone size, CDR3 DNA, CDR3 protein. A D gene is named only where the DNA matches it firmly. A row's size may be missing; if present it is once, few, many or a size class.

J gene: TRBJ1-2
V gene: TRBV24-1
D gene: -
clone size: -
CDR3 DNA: TGTGCCACCAGTGGCGGAACAGGAAAATATGGCTACACCTTC
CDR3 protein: CATSGGTGKYGYTF

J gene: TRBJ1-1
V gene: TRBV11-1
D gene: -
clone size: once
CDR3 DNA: TGTGCCAGCAGCCTCGGACAGATGAACACTGAAGCTTTCTTT
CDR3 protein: CASSLGQMNTEAFF

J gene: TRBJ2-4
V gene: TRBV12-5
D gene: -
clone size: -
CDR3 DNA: TGTGCTAGTGGTTTTGGGGGGGCGCAAAACATTCAGTACTTC
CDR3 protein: CASGFGGAQNIQYF

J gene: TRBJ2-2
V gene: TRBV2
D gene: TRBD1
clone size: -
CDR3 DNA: TGTGCCAGCAGGGGGACAGGGGCGAACACCGGGGAGCTGTTTTTT
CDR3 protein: CASRGTGANTGELFF

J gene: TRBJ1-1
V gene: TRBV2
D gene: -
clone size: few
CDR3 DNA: TGTGCCAGCAGTGTCAGGGGTCAAGCTTTCTTT
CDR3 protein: CASSVRGQAFF

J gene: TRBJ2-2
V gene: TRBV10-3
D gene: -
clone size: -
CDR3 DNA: TGTGCCATCAGGGTAGGAAAGAACACCGGGGAGCTGTTTTTT
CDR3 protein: CAIRVGKNTGELFF

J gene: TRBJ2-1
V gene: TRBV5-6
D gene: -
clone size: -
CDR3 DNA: TGTGCCAGCAGCGCGGTTTACAGGGCGGGTGAGCAGTTCTTC
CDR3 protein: CASSAVYRAGEQFF

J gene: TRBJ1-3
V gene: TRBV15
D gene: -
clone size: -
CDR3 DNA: TGTGCCACCAGCAGAGATGCACAGGGAACTGGAAACACCATATATTTT
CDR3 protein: CATSRDAQGTGNTIYF

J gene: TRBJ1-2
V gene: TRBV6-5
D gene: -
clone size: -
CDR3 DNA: TGTGCCAGCAGACCAACAGTAAACTATGGCTACACCTTC
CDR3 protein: CASRPTVNYGYTF

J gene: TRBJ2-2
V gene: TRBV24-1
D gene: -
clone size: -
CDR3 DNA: TGTGCCACCAGTGTGGAACTCACCGGGGAGCTGTTTTTT
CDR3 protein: CATSVELTGELFF

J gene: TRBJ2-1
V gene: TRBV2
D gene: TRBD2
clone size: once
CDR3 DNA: TGTGCCAGCAGGGACGGGACTAGCGGTGGAGATGAGCAGTTCTTC
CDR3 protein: CASRDGTSGGDEQFF

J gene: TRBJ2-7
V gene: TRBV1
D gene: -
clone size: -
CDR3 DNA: TGCACCAGCAGCCAAGCCCTGGAACGGTCCTACGAGCAGTACTTC
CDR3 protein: CTSSQALERSYEQYF

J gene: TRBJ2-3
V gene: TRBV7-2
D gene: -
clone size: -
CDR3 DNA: TGTGCCAGCAGCCAATGGGGGGTTGATACGCAGTATTTT
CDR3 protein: CASSQWGVDTQYF

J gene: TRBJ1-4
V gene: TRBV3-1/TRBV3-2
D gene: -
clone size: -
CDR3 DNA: TGTGCCAGCAGCCACCCCCTGGGGGCTAGTAATGAAAAACTGTTTTTT
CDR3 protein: CASSHPLGASNEKLFF

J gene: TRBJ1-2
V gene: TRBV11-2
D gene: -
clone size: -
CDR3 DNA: TGTGCCAGCAGCTTAGAGTCTGGCAGTCACTATGGCTACACCTTC
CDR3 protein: CASSLESGSHYGYTF

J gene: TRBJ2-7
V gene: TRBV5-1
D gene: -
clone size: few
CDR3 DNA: TGCGCCAGCAGCTTGGGAAGGGCCTATAACGAGCAGTACTTC
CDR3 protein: CASSLGRAYNEQYF

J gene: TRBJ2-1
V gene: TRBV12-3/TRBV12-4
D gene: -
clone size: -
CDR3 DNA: TGTGCCAGCAGTTCGAACCTAGAGCCGCAGCAGTTCTTC
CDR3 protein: CASSSNLEPQQFF

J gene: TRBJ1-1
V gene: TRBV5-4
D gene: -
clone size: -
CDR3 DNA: TGTGCCAGCAGCCCAATGGAACAGGGACGTCGTATGGCTTTCTTT
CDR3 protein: CASSPMEQGRRMAFF

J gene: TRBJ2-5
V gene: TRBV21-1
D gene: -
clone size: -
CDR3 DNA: TGTGCCAGCAGCAATTTAACAGGAGGGGAGACCCAGTACTTC
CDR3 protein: CASSNLTGGETQYF

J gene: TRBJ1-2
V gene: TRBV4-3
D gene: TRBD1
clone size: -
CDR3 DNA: TGCGCCAGCAGCCAAGAAAGGACAGGGGGCCTGGGGGGCTACACCTTC
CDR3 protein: CASSQERTGGLGGYTF

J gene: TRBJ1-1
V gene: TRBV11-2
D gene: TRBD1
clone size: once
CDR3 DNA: TGTGCCAGCAGCTTAGGTACCTCACAGGGGGTAACTTTCTTT
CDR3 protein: CASSLGTSQGVTFF

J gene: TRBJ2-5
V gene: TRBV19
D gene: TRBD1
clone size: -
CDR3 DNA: TGTGCCAGTAGTACGGACAGGGGGCCCGAGACCCAGTACTTC
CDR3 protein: CASSTDRGPETQYF

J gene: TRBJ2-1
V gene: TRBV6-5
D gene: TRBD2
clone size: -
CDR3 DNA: TGTGCCAGCAGGTCACTAGCGGGAGTTGGCAATGAGCAGTTCTTC
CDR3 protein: CASRSLAGVGNEQFF

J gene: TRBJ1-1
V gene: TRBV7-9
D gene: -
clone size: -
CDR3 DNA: TGTGCCAGCAGCCCCCAGCCGAACACTGAAGCTTTCTTT
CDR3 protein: CASSPQPNTEAFF

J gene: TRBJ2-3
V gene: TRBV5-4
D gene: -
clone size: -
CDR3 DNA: TGTGCCAGCAGCTTATCGTCGGGGACAGATACGCAGTATTTT
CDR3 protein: CASSLSSGTDTQYF

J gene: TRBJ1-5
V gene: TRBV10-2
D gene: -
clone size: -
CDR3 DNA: TGCGCCAGCAGTGAGGGCCGCAATCAGCCCCAGCATTTT
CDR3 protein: CASSEGRNQPQHF

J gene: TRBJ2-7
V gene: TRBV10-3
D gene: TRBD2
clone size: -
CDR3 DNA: TGTGCCATCAGTTCCAGCGGGAGCTTTTACGAGCAGTACTTC
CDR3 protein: CAISSSGSFYEQYF

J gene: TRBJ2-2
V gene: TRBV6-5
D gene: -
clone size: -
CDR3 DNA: TGTGCCAGCAGCCCGCAGGGGGGGAACACCGGGGAGCTGTTTTTT
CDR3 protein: CASSPQGGNTGELFF

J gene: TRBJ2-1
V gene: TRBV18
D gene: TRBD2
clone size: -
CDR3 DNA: TGTGCCAGCTCACCCGGTAGCGGGGGACCCTACAATGAGCAGTTCTTC
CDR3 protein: CASSPGSGGPYNEQFF

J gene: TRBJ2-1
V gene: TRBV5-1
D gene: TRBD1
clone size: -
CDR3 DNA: TGCGCCAGCAGCTTTACCGGCACAGGGGGCAATGAGCAGTTCTTC
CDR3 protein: CASSFTGTGGNEQFF

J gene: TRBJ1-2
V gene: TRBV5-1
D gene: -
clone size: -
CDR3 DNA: TGCGCCAGCAGCTTGGCTAGCAGGGAGTACACCTTC
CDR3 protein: CASSLASREYTF

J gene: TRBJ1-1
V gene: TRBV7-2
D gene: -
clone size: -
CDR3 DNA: TGTGCCAGCAGCTTAGTGTGGGGGTCGGGCACTGAAGCTTTCTTT
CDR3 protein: CASSLVWGSGTEAFF

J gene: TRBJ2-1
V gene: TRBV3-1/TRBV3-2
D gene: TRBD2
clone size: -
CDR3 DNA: TGTGCCAGCAGCCTTCTCACTAGCGGGGTTTCCTACAATGAGCAGTTCTTC
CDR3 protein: CASSLLTSGVSYNEQFF

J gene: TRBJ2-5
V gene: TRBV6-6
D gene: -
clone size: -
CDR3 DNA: TGTGCCAGCAGTTATTTAGCTCTCGAAGAAGAGACCCAGTACTTC
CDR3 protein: CASSYLALEEETQYF

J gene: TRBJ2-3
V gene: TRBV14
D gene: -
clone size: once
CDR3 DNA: TGTGCCAGCAGCCACCTAGCATTAGCGCAGTATTTT
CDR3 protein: CASSHLALAQYF

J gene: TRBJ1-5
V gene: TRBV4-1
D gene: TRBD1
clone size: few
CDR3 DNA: TGCGCCAGCAGCCAAGAAGGGACAGTCGATCAGCCCCAGCATTTT
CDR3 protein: CASSQEGTVDQPQHF

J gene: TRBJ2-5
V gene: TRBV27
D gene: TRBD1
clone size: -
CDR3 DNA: TGTGCCAGCAGACAGGGGTTGGAGACCCAGTACTTC
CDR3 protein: CASRQGLETQYF

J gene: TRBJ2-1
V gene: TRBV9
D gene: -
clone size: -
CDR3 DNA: TGTGCCAGCAGCTTTTCCACAGCCTACAATGAGCAGTTCTTC
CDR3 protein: CASSFSTAYNEQFF

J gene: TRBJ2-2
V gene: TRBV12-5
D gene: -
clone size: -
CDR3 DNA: TGTGCTAGTGGTTTGGCGGGGGGGGAGCTGTTTTTT
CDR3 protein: CASGLAGGELFF

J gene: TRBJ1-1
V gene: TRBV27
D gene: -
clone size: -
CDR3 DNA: TGTGCCAGCAGTCCGGTCCAGAACACTGAAGCTTTCTTT
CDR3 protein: CASSPVQNTEAFF

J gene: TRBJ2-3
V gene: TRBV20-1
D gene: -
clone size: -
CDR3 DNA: TGCAGTGCTGTGGGGCAGGAAGGGCAGTATTTT
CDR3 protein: CSAVGQEGQYF

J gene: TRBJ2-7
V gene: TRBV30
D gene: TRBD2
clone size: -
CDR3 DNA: TGTGCCTGGAGTCGACTAGCGGAAACCTACGAGCAGTACTTC
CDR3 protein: CAWSRLAETYEQYF

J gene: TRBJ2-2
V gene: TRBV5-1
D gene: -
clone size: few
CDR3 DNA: TGCGCCAGCAGGGACCCCGGGACAAGGTTCGATGGTCTGTTTTTT
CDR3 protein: CASRDPGTRFDGLFF

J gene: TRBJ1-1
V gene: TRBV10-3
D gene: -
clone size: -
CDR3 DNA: TGTGCCATCAGTGTTGACAGATACAGTGAAGCTTTCTTT
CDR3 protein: CAISVDRYSEAFF

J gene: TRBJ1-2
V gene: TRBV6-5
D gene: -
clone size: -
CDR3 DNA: TGTGCCACCGTCCGGGGCGGCGGCTATGGCTACACCTTC
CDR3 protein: CATVRGGGYGYTF

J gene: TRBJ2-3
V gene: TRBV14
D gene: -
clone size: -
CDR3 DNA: TGTGCCAGCAGCCAAGAAGGGTGGGGAGGAGATACGCAGTATTTT
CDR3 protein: CASSQEGWGGDTQYF

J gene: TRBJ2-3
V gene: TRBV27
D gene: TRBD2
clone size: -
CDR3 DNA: TGTGCCAGCAGTTCACTCGCAATAGCGGGGGATAGCACAGATACGCAGTATTTT
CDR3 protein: CASSSLAIAGDSTDTQYF

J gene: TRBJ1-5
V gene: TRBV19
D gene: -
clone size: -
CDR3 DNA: TGTGCCAGTAGTCGCGGGGCTAATCAGCCCCAGCATTTT
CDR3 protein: CASSRGANQPQHF

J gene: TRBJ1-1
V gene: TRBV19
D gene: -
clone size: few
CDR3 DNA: TGTGCCAGTAGTCCGAGGGTTTTTCACACTGAAGCTTTCTTT
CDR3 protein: CASSPRVFHTEAFF

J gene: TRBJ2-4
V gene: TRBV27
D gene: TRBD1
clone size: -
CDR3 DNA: TGTGCCAGCAGCAAGAGGGACAGGACTAAAAACATTCAGTACTTC
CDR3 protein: CASSKRDRTKNIQYF

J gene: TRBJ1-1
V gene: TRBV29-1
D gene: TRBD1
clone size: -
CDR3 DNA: TGCAGCGCCCACCCAACAGGGGCTGCTGAAGCTTTCTTT
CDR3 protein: CSAHPTGAAEAFF

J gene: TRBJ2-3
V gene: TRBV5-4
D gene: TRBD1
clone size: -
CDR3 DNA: TGTGCCAGCAGGAGGGACAGGTTTAGCACAGATACGCAGTATTTT
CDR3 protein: CASRRDRFSTDTQYF

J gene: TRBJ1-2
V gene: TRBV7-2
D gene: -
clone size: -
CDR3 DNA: TGTGCCAGCAGCATTCGAAGACCCCGGGAGGGCTACACCTTC
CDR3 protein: CASSIRRPREGYTF

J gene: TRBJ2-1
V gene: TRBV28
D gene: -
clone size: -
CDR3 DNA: TGTGCCAGCAATGGGATCTCCTACAATGAGCAGTTCTTC
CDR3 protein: CASNGISYNEQFF

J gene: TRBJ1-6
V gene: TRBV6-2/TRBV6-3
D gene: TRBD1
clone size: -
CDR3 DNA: TGTGCCAGCAGCACGGAGACAGGGACGAGCTCCTATAATTCACCCCTCCACTTT
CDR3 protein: CASSTETGTSSYNSPLHF

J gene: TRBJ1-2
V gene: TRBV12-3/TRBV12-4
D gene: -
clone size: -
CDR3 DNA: TGTGCCAGTGACCATGGGGGCGGCTATGGCTACACCTTC
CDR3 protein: CASDHGGGYGYTF

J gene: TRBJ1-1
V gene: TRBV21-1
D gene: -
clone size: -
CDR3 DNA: TGTGCCAGCAGTAGAGGGCAGTTGAACACTGAAGCTTTCTTT
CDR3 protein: CASSRGQLNTEAFF

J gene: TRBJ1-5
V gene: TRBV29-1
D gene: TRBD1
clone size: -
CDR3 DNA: TGCAGCGTAGTTGGACAGGGGGCTGGGGAGCCCCAGCATTTT
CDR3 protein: CSVVGQGAGEPQHF